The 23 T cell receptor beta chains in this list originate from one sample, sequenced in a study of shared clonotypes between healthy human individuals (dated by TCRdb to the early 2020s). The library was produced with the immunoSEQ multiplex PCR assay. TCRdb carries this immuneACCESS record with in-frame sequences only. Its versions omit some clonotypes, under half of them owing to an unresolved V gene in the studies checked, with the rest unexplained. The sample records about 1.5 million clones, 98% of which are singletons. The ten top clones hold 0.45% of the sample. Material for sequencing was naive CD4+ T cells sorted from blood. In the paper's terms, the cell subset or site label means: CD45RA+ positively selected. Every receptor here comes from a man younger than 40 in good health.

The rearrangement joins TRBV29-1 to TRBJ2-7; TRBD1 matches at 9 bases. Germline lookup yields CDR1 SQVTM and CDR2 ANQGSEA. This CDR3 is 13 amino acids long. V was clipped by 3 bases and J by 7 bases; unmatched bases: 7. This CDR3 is CSVEGTGMGEQYF. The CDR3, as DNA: TGCAGCGTTGAGGGGACAGGGATGGGAGAGCAGTACTTC.

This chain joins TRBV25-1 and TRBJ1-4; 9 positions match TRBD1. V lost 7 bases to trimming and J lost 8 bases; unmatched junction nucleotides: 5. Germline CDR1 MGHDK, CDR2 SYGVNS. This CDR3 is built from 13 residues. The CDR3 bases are TGTGCCAGCACGGGGACAGGGAGAGAAAAACTGTTTTTT. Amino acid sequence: CASTGTGREKLFF.

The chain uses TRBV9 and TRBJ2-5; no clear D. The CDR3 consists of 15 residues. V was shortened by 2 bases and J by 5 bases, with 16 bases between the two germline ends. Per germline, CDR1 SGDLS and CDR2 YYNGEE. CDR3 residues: CASSVDKGVGETQYF. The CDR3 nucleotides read TGTGCCAGCAGCGTTGACAAGGGCGTAGGGGAGACCCAGTACTTC.

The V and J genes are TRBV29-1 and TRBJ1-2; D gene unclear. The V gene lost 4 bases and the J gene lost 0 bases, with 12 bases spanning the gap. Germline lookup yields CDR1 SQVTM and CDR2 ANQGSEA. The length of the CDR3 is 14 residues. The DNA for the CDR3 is TGCAGCGTTGGAGGGATCGGTCCTAACTATGGCTACACCTTC. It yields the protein CSVGGIGPNYGYTF.

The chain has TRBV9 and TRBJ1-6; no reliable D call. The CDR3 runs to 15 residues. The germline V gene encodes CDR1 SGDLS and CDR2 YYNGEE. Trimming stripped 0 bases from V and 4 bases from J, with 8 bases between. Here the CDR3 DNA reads TGTGCCAGCAGCGTAGGCGGGGATTATAATTCACCCCTCCACTTT. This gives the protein CASSVGGDYNSPLHF.

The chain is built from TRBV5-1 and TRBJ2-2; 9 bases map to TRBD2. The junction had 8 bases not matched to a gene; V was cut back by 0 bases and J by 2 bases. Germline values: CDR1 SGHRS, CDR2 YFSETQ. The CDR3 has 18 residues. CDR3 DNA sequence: TGCGCCAGCAGCTTGGTTGGTGGAGCGGGAGGAAACACCGGGGAGCTGTTTTTT. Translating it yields CASSLVGGAGGNTGELFF.

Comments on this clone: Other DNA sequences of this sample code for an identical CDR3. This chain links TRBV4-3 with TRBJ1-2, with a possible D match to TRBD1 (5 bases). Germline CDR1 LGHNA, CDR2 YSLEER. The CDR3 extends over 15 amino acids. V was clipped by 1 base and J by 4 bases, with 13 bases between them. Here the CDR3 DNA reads TGCGCCAGCAGCCAAGGTACAGGTGGAACCTATGGCTACACCTTC. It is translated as CASSQGTGGTYGYTF.

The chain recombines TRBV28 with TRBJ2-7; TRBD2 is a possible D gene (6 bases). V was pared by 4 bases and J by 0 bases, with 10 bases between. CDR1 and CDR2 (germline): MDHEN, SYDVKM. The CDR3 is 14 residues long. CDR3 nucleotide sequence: TGTGCCAGCAGTTGGGGAGGCGGCTCCTACGAGCAGTACTTC. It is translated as CASSWGGGSYEQYF.

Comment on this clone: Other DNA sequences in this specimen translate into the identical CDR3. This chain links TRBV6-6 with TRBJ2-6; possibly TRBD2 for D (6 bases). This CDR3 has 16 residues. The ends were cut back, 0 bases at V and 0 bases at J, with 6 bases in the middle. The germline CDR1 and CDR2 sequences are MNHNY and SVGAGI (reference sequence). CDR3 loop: CASSYSAGSGANVLTF. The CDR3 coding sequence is TGTGCCAGCAGTTACTCAGCGGGCTCTGGGGCCAACGTCCTGACTTTC.

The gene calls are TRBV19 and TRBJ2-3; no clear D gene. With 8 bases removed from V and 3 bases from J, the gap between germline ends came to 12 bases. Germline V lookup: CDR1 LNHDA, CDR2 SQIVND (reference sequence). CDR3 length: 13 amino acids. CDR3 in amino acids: CASSHLRTDTQYF. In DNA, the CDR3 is TGTGCCAGTTCCCATCTCAGAACAGATACGCAGTATTTT. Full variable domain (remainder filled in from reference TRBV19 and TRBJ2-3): DGGITQSPKYLFRKEGQNVTLSCEQNLNHDAMYWYRQDPGQGLRLIYYSQIVNDFQKGDIAEGYSVSREKKESFPLTVTSAQKNPTAFYLCASSHLRTDTQYFGPGTRLTVL.

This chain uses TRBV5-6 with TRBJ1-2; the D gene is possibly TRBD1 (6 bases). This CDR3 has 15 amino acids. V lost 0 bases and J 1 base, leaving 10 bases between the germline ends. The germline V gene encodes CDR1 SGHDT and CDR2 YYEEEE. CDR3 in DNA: TGTGCCAGCAGCTTGGCGGCAGGGGTTAACTATGGCTACACCTTC. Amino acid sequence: CASSLAAGVNYGYTF. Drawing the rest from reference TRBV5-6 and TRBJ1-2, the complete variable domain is DAGVTQSPTHLIKTRGQQVTLRCSPKSGHDTVSWYQQALGQGPQFIFQYYEEEERQRGNFPDRFSGHQFPNYSSELNVNALLLGDSALYLCASSLAAGVNYGYTFGSGTRLTVV.

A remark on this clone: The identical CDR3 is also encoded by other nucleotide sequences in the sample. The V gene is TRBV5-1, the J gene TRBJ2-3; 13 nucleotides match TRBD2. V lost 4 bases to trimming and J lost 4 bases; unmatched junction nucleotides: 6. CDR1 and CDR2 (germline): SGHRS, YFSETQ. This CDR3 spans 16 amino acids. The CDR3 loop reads CASSPGLAGESDTQYF. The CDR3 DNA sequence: TGCGCCAGCAGCCCCGGACTAGCGGGAGAATCAGATACGCAGTATTTT.

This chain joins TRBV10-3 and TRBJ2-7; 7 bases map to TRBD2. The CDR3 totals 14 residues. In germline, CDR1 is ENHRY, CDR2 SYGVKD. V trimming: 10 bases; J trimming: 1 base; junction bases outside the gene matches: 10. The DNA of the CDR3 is TGTGCCACCTGTGGAGGCGGGGGATCCTACGAGCAGTACTTC. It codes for CATCGGGGSYEQYF.

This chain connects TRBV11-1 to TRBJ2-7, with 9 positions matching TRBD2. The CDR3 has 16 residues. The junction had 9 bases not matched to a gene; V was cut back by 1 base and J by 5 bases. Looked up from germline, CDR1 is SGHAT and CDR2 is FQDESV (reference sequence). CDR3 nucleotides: TGTGCCAGCAGCTTAGTAGTAGCGGGAGATTTTAACGAGCAGTACTTC. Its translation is CASSLVVAGDFNEQYF.

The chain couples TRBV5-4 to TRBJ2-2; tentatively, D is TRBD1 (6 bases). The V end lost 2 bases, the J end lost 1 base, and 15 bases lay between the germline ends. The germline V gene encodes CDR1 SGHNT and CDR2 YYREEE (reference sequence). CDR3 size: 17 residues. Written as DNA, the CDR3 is TGTGCCAGCAGCTTTCTTGCAGGGGCGCAGAACACCGGGGAGCTGTTTTTT. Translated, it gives CASSFLAGAQNTGELFF.

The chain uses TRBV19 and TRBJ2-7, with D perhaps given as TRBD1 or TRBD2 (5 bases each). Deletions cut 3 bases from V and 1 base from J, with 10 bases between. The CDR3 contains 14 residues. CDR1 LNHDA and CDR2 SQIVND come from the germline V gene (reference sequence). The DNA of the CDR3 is TGTGCCAGTAGTATGGGGGTCAGATCCTACGAGCAGTACTTC. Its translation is CASSMGVRSYEQYF. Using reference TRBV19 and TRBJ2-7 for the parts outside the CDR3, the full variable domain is DGGITQSPKYLFRKEGQNVTLSCEQNLNHDAMYWYRQDPGQGLRLIYYSQIVNDFQKGDIAEGYSVSREKKESFPLTVTSAQKNPTAFYLCASSMGVRSYEQYFGPGTRLTVT.

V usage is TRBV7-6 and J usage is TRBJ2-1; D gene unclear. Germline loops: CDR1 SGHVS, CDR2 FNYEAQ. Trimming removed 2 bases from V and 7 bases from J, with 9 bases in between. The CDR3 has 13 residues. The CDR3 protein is CASSLMKGNEQFF. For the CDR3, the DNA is TGTGCCAGCAGCTTAATGAAGGGAAATGAGCAGTTCTTC.

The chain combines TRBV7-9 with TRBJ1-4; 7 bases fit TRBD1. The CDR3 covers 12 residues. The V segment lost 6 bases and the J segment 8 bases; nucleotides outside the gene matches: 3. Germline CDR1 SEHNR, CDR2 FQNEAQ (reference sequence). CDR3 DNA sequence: TGTGCCAGCAGTAGGGACAGCGAAAAACTGTTTTTT. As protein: CASSRDSEKLFF.

CDR3 sequence reads: CASSRSRGENTGELFF. CDR3 nucleotide sequence: TGCGCCAGCAGCCGATCGCGGGGGGAGAACACCGGGGAGCTGTTTTTT. The genes are TRBV4-3 and TRBJ2-2, with 8 positions matching TRBD2. After removal of 4 bases from V and 1 base from J, the junction contained 5 bases not matched to a gene. The CDR3 contains 16 residues. The germline V gene has CDR1 LGHNA and CDR2 YSLEER.

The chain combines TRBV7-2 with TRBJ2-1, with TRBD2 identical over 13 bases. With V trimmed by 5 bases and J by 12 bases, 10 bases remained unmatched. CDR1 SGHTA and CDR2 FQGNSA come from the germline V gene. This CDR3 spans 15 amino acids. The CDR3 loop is CASSQTSGRADGQFF. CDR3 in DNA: TGTGCCAGCAGCCAAACTAGCGGGAGGGCCGATGGGCAGTTCTTC.

CDR3 amino acids: CATGQGSYEQYF. As DNA, the CDR3 is TGTGCCACGGGACAGGGGTCCTACGAGCAGTACTTC. The genes are TRBV30 and TRBJ2-7; 10 bases fit TRBD1. The V and J ends lost 8 bases and 1 base, in that order; junction bases with no gene match: 2. The CDR3 covers 12 residues. Germline V gene data show CDR1 as GTSNPN and CDR2 as SVGIG (reference sequence).

This CDR3 is CAISERQSTGELFF. CDR3 coding DNA: TGTGCCATCAGTGAAAGACAGAGCACCGGGGAGCTGTTTTTT. This chain links TRBV10-3 with TRBJ2-2; D might be TRBD1 (5 bases). CDR1 ENHRY and CDR2 SYGVKD come from the germline V gene. This CDR3 has 14 residues. Trimming stripped 3 bases from V and 4 bases from J, with 9 bases between.

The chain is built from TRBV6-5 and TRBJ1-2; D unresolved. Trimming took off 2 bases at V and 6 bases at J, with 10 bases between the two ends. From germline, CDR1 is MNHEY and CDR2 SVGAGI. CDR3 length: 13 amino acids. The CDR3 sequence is CASSYRREDGYTF. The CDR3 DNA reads TGTGCCAGCAGTTACAGGCGGGAGGATGGCTACACCTTC.